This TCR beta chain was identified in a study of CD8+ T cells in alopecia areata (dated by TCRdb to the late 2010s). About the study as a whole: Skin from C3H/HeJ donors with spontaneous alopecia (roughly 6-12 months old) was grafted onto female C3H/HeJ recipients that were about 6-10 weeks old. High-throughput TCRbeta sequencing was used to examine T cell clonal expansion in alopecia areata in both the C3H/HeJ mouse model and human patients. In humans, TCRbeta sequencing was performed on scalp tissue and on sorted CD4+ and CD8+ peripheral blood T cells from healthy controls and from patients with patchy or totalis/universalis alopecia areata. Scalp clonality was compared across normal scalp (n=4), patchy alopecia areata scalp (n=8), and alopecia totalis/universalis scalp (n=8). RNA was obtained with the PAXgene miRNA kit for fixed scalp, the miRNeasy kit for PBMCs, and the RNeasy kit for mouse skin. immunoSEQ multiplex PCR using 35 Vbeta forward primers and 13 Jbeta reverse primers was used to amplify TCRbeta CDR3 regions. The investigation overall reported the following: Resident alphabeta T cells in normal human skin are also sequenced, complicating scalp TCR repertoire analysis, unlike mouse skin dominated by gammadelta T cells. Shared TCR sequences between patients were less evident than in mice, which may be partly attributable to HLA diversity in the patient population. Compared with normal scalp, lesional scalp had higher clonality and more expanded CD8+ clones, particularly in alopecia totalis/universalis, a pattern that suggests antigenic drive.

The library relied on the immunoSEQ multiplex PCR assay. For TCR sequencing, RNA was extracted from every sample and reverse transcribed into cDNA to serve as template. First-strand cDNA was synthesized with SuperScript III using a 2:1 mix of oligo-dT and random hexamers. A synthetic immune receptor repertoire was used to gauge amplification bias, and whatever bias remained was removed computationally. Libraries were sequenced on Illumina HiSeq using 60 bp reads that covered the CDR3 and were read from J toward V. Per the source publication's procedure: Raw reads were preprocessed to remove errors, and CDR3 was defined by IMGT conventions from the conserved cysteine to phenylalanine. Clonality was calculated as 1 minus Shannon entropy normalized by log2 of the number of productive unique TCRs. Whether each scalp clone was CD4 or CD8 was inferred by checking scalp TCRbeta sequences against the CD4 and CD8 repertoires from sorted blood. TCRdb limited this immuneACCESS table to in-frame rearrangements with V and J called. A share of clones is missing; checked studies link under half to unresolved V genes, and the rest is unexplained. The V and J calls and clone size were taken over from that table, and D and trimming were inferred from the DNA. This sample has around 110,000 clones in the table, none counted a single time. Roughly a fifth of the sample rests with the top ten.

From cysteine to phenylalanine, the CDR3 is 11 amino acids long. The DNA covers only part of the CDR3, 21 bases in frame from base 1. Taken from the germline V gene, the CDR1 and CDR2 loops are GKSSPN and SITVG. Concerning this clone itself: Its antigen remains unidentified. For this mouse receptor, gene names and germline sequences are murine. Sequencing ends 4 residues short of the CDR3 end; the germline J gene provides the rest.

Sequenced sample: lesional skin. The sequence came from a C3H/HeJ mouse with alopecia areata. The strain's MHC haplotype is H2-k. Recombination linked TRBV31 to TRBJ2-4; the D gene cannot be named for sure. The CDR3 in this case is CAWSNRNTLYF. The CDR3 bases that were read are TGTGCCTGGAGTAACAGAAAC.